This T cell receptor beta chain was profiled in a study of T-cell memory formation after mild COVID-19. Study context: The TCR clusters were mostly specific to one donor.

The table lists this clonotype with a few counts. The antigen remains undetermined. TCRdb re-analysed the 5' RACE reads in MiXCR, keeping a single row per CDR3 protein. Found here are about half a million distinct CDR3 sequences, 15% to 20% of them singletons; the top ten hold roughly an eighth. The V gene lost 0 bases and the J gene lost 1 base, with 14 bases spanning the gap. The CDR3 is 17 amino acids. Germline V gene sequence: CDR1 SGDLS, CDR2 YYNGEE. Study outcomes and limitations: Whether second-wave clones peaking at day 37 were SARS-CoV-2 specific went unconfirmed.

Sequenced material: PBMCs or a T cell subset sorted from them (not recorded which). The source of this sequence is an adult woman who had mild COVID-19 (a few samples of this study predate the infection). Cell type and time point are not known. The V and J genes are TRBV9 and TRBJ2-4; D is unresolved. CDR3 sequence reads: CASSVEAGYSAKNIQYF. The CDR3, as DNA: TGTGCCAGCAGCGTAGAAGCCGGGTATTCGGCCAAAAACATTCAGTACTTC.